This T cell receptor beta chain was captured in a study of T cell changes during pregnancy in multiple sclerosis. Generated by immunoSEQ multiplex PCR, the TCRdb table keeps only in-frame clones and is missing some. This table holds over 30,000 clones, nearly 90% found once. CDR1 is MNHEY and CDR2 is SMNVEV in the germline V gene (reference sequence). V lost 5 bases and J lost 1; bases outside the gene matches: 3. There are 15 residues in the CDR3. This TCR was recovered from a female donor with multiple sclerosis, enrolled in a pregnancy study. Sample: CD8+ T cells from peripheral blood mononuclear cells, taken in the third trimester of pregnancy. The chain carries TRBV27 and TRBJ2-1, with 9 positions matching TRBD2. The CDR3 coding sequence is TGTGCCAGCAGTCTAGCGGGAAGTTCCTACAATGAGCAGTTCTTC. This gives the protein CASSLAGSSYNEQFF.